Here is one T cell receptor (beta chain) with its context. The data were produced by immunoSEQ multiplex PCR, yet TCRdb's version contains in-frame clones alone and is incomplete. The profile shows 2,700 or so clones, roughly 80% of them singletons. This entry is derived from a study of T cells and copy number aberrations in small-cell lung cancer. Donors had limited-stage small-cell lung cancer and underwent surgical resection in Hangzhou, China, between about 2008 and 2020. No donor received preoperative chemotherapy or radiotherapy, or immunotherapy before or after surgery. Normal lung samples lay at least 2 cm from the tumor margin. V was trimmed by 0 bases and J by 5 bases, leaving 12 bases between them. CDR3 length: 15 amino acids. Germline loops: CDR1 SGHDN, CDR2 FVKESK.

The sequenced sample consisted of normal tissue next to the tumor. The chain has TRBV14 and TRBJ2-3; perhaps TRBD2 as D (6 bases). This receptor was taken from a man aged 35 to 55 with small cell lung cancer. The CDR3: CASSQETGVGDTQYF. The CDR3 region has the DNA TGTGCCAGCAGCCAAGAAACGGGAGTAGGAGATACGCAGTATTTT.